This TCR beta chain was identified during a study of blood T cell repertoires in COVID-19. Study-level information: Sample material is recorded as cDNA or gDNA derived from T cells, B-cell-depleted T cells, or PBMCs.

This CDR3 region has 14 residues. V lost 6 bases and J lost 0, with 11 bases in between. CDR1 is MNHEY, CDR2 SVGAGI, per germline. As processed by the authors: It was from reference gene primer amplification that nucleated cell counts were estimated. Clones were read by immunoSEQ multiplex PCR, and TCRdb kept only the in-frame ones, dropping some. D and trimming were read from the DNA, whereas the V and J calls and clone size are those reported in that table. The sample gives around 280,000 clones, roughly 90% of which show up once; around 11% is in the top ten. The sample was peripheral blood. The chain couples TRBV6-5 to TRBJ1-1; the D gene is possibly TRBD1 (6 bases). This TCR came from a woman under 40 with COVID-19, enrolled during active disease. The CDR3 reads CASSKQGMNTEAFF. The CDR3 region has the DNA TGTGCCAGCAGCAAACAGGGCATGAACACTGAAGCTTTCTTT.